This T cell receptor (beta chain) was sequenced in a study of blood T cells in healthy people across ages. Findings and caveats of the study: Observed TCR beta diversity per million T cells went down as age went up. This fall followed a roughly linear course with age.

About this clonotype itself: Its target is not known. Possible read error: a much larger clone is one base away.

A second PCR of roughly 7 to 11 cycles used a sample-barcoded 5' primer and a J-beta primer mix. Via MiXCR, TCRdb re-called the 5' RACE reads, giving one row per CDR3 protein. In the table there are fewer than 1,000,000 distinct CDR3 sequences, around half of which are singletons. Every sample had a minimum of 6.5 million PBMCs isolated. Germline V gives CDR1 LNHNV, CDR2 YYDKDF (reference sequence). The V gene end was trimmed by 2 bases and the J gene end by 7 bases; junction bases not matched to a gene: 8. CDR3 length equals 15 residues. The sequence was obtained from a man older than 75 in good health. The chain is built from TRBV15 and TRBJ2-7; 10 positions match TRBD2. Sequences were obtained from blood. CDR3 in DNA: TGTGCCACCAGCAGACTAGCGGGAGACTACAATGAGCAGTACTTC. This gives the protein CATSRLAGDYNEQYF.